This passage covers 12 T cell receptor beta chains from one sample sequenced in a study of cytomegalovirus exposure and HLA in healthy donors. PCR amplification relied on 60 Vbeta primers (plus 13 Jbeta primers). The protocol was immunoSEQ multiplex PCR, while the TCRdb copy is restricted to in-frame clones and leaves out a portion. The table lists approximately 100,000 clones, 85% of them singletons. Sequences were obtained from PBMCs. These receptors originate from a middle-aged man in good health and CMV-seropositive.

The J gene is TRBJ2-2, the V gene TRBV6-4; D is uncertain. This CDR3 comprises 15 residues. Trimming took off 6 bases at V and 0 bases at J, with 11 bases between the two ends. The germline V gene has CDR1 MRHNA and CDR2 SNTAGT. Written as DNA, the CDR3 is TGTGCCAGCAGAAGAGAAGCTTCGAACACCGGGGAGCTGTTTTTT. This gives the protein CASRREASNTGELFF.

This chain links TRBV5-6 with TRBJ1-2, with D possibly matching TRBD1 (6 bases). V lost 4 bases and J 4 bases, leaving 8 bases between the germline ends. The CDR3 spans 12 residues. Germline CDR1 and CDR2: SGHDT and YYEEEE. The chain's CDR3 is CASSTGLYGYTF. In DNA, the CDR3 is TGTGCCAGCAGCACAGGGCTCTATGGCTACACCTTC.

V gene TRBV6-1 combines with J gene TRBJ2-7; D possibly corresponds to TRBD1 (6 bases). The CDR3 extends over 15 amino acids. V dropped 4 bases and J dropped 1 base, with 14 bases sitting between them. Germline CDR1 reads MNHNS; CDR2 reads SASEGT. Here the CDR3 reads CASSGGQIGSYEQYF. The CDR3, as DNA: TGTGCCAGCAGTGGGGGACAAATCGGATCCTACGAGCAGTACTTC.

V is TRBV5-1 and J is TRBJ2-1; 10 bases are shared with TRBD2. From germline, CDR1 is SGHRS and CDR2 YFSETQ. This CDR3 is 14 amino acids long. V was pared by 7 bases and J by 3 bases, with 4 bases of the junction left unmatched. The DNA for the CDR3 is TGCGCCAGCGGCAGCGGGGGGGACTACAATGAGCAGTTCTTC. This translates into CASGSGGDYNEQFF.

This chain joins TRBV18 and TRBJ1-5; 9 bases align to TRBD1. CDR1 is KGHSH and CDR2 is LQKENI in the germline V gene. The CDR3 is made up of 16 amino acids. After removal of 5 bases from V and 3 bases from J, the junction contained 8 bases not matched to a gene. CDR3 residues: CASSAATGGLNQPQHF. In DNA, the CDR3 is TGTGCCAGCTCAGCCGCGACAGGGGGTCTCAATCAGCCCCAGCATTTT.

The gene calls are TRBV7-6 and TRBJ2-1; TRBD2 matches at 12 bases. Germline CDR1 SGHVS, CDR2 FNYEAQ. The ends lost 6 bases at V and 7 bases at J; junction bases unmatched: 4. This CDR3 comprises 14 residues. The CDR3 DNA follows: TGTGCCAGCAGTGGACTAGCGGGGATGAATGAGCAGTTCTTC. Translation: CASSGLAGMNEQFF.

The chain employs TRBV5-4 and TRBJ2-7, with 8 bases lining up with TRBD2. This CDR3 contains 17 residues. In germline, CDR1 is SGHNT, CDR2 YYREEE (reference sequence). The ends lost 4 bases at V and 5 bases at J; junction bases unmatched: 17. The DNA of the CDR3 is TGTGCCAGCAGCCCCCGGGGGGGCGGGAGATGGTTCGACGAGCAGTACTTC. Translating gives CASSPRGGGRWFDEQYF.

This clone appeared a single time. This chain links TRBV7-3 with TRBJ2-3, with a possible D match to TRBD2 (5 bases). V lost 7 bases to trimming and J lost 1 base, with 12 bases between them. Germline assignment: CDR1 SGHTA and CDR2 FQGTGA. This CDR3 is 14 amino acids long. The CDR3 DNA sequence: TGTGCCAGCAAGTCACGGGGTCGCACAGATACGCAGTATTTT. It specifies CASKSRGRTDTQYF.

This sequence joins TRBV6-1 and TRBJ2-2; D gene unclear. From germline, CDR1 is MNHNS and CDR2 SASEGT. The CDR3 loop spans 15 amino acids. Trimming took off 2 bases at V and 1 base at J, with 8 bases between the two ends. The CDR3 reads CASSEFFLNTGELFF. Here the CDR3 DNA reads TGTGCCAGCAGTGAATTTTTCCTGAACACCGGGGAGCTGTTTTTT.

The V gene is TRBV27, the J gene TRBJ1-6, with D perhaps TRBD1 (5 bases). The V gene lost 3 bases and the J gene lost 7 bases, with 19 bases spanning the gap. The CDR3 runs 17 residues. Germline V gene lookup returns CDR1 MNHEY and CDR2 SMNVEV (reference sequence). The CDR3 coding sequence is TGTGCCAGCAGTTTTGTCAAGATAGGACACCAGAATTCACCCCTCCACTTT. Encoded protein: CASSFVKIGHQNSPLHF.

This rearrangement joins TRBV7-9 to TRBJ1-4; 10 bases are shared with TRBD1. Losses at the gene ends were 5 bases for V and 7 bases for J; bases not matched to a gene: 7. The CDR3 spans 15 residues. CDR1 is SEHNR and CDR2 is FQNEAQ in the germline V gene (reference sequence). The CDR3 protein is CASSLRTGGGEKLFF. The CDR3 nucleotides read TGTGCCAGCAGCCTTAGGACAGGGGGAGGTGAAAAACTGTTTTTT.

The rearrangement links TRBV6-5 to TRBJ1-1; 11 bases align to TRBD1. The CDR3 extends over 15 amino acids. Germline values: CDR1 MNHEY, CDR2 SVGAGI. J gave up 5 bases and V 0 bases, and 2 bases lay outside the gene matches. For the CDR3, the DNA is TGTGCCAGCAGTTACTCGCGGGACAGGGGGACTGAAGCTTTCTTT. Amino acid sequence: CASSYSRDRGTEAFF.